This T cell receptor beta chain appears in the sequencing data of a study of Ad26.COV2.S vaccination and SARS-CoV-2 variants. Study in general: Among those in the COV1001 Ad26.COV2.S trial arm was the donor. Ad26.COV2.S was injected intramuscularly once or twice, 56 days apart.

V gave up 6 bases and J gave up 0 bases, with 14 bases separating them. The CDR3 consists of 16 residues. Germline V gene sequence: CDR1 MNHNY, CDR2 SVGAGI (reference sequence). Treatment denoted: 15 to 20 received Ad26.COV2.S at low or high dose, single or two shots; 5 received placebo; per-sample allocation not given. Specimens were obtained on day 63 following the first vaccine or placebo injection. Vaccination employed an Ad26 vector expressing the Wuhan-strain SARS-CoV-2 spike. Sequencing was performed with immunoSEQ multiplex PCR; in TCRdb, only in-frame clones are kept and a portion is missing. This table has about 500,000 clones, roughly nine tenths appearing once.

The material was peripheral blood, obtained in a trial of Ad26.COV2.S vaccine versus placebo. The receptor was derived from a person aged 18-60 years who received the Ad26.COV2.S COVID-19 vaccine or a placebo. This chain connects TRBV6-6 to TRBJ2-2; possible D gene TRBD1, 6 bases. The CDR3 sequence is CASRSPDSTNTGELFF. The CDR3 DNA sequence: TGTGCCAGCAGATCGCCGGACAGCACGAACACCGGGGAGCTGTTTTTT.